This record concerns one TCR beta chain sequence. What it recognizes is unknown. Method: immunoSEQ multiplex PCR; TCRdb's copy keeps in-frame clones and lacks some. The data hold about 240,000 clones, with approximately 87% observed a single time. The CDR3 sequence is 15 residues long. The junction had 8 bases not matched to a gene; V was cut back by 3 bases and J by 6 bases. Germline CDR1 reads SGHTA; CDR2 reads FQGNSA. This record comes from a study of cytomegalovirus exposure and HLA in healthy donors. Points from the study as a whole: Despite most TCR sequences being rare, some public TCRs occurred in many donors.

The chain employs TRBV7-2 and TRBJ2-3, with TRBD2 matching 8 bases. The sample comprised PBMCs. This receptor was obtained from a young man in good health and CMV-seronegative. The CDR3 DNA is TGTGCCAGCAGCTTGTACGGGACTAGTGGCGATACGCAGTATTTT. Its protein product is CASSLYGTSGDTQYF.